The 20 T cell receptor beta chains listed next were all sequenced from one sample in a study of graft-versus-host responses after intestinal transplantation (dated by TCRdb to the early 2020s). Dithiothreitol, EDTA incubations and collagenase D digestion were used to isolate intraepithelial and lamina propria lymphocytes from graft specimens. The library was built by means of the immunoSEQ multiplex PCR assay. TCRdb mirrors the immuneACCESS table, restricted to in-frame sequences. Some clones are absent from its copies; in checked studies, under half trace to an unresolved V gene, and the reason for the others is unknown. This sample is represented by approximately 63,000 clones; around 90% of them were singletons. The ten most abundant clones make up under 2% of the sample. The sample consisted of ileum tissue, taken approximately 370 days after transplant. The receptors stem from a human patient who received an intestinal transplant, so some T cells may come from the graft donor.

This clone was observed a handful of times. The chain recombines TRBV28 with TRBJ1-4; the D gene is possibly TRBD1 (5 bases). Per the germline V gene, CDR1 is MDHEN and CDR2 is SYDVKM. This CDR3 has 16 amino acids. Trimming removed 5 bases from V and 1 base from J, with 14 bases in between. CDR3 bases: TGTGCCAGCAGTGGCCGGGACGTACTAACTAATGAAAAACTGTTTTTT. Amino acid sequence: CASSGRDVLTNEKLFF.

In DNA form, the CDR3 reads TGCGCCAGCAGCTTGCAATCCTCTAGCGATGAGCAGTTCTTC. This translates into CASSLQSSSDEQFF. The chain carries TRBV5-1 and TRBJ2-1, with TRBD2 as a possible D gene (6 bases). CDR1 is SGHRS, CDR2 YFSETQ, per germline. V lost 1 base and J lost 8, with 13 bases in between. CDR3 size: 14 residues.

CDR3 DNA: TGTGCCACCAGCAGAGATGGGACAGCCTATAGCAATCAGCCCCAGCATTTT. Amino acid sequence: CATSRDGTAYSNQPQHF. The V call is TRBV15, the J call TRBJ1-5; 7 nucleotides agree with TRBD1. With V trimmed by 0 bases and J by 0 bases, 5 bases remained unmatched. The CDR3 contains 17 residues. Per germline, CDR1 LNHNV and CDR2 YYDKDF (reference sequence).

CDR3 bases: TGTGCCAGCACCATATACAATGAGCAGTTCTTC. Amino acid sequence: CASTIYNEQFF. The chain uses TRBV2 and TRBJ2-1; D ambiguous. Germline V CDR1 and CDR2: SNHLY, FYNNEI. The CDR3 covers 11 residues. Trimming removed 7 bases at V and 4 bases at J, with 5 bases between.

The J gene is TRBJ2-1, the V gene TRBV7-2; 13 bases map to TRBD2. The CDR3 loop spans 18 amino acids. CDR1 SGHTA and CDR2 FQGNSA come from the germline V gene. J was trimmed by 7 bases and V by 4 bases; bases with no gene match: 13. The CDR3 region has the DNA TGTGCCAGCAGCTCCCTACTAGCGGGGGGGCCTCCTGGGAATGAGCAGTTCTTC. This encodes CASSSLLAGGPPGNEQFF.

The CDR3 protein is CASSGSYRGPNTGELFF. The DNA for the CDR3 is TGTGCCAGCAGTGGCTCTTACAGGGGACCAAACACCGGGGAGCTGTTTTTT. This chain links TRBV2 with TRBJ2-2, with 7 bases fitting TRBD1. The CDR3 extends over 17 amino acids. CDR1 SNHLY and CDR2 FYNNEI come from the germline V gene. The trim removed 4 bases at V and 2 bases at J, leaving 10 bases unmatched.

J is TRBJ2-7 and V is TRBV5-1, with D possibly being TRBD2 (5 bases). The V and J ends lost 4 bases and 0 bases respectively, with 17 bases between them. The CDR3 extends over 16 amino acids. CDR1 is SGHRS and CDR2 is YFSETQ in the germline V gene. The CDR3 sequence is CASSEDSPRSSYEQYF. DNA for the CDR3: TGCGCCAGCAGCGAGGACTCCCCTCGTAGCTCCTACGAGCAGTACTTC.

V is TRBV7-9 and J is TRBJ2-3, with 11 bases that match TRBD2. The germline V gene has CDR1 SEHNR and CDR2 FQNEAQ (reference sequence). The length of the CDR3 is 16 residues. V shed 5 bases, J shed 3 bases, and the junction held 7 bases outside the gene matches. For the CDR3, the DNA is TGTGCCAGCAGCGCGCTACTAGCGGGGGCAACAGATACGCAGTATTTT. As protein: CASSALLAGATDTQYF.

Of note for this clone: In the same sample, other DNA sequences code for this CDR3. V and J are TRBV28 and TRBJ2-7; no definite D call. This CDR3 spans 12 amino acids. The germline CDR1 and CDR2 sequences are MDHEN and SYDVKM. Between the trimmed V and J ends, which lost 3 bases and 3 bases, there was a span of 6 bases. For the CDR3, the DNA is TGTGCCAGCAGTTTGTCTAGCTACGAGCAGTACTTC. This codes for CASSLSSYEQYF.

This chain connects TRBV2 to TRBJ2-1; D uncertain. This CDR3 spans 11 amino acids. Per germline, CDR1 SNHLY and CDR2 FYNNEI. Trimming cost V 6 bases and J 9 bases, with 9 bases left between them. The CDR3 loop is CASRSFSEQFF. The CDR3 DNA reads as TGTGCCAGCAGGAGTTTCTCTGAGCAGTTCTTC.

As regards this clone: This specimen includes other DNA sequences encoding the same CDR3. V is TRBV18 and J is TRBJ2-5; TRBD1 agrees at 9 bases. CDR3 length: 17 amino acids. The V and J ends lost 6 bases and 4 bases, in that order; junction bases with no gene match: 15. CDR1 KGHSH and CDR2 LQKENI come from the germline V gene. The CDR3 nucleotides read TGTGCCAGCTCCTATTCAAGTCCGGGACAGGGTACAGAGACCCAGTACTTC. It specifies CASSYSSPGQGTETQYF.

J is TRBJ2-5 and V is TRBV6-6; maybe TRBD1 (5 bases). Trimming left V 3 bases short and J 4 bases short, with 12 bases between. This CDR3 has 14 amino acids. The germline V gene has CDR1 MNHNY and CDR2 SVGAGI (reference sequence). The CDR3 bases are TGTGCCAGCAGTTATCTGGCAGGGTTAGAGACCCAGTACTTC. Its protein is CASSYLAGLETQYF.

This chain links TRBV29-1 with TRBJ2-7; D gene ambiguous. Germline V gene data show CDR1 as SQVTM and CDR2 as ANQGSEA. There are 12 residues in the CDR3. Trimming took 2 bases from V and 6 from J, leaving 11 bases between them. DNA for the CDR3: TGCAGCGTTGAAAAACGTCTCGGCGAGCAGTACTTC. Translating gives CSVEKRLGEQYF.

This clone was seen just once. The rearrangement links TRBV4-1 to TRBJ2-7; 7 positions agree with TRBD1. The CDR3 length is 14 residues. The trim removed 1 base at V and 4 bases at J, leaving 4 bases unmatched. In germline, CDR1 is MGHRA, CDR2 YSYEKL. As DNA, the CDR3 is TGCGCCAGCAGCCAAGGACAGGGTTCATACGAGCAGTACTTC. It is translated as CASSQGQGSYEQYF.

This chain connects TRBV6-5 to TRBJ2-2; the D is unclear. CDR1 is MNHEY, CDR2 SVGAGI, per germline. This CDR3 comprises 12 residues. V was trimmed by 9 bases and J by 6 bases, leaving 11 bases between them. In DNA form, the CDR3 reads TGTGCCAGTTTTCCTAGGCCCGGGGAGCTGTTTTTT. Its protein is CASFPRPGELFF.

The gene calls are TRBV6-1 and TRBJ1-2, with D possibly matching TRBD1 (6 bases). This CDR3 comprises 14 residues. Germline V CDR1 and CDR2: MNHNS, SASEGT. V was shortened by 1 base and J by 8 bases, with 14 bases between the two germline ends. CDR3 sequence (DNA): TGTGCCAGCAGTGAAGGGGGGGACATAACGGGCTACACCTTC. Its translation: CASSEGGDITGYTF.

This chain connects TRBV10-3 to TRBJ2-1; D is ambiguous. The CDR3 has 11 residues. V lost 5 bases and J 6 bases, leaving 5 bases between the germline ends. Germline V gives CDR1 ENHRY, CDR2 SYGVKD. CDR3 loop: CAISTGNEQFF. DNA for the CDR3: TGTGCCATCAGTACGGGCAATGAGCAGTTCTTC.

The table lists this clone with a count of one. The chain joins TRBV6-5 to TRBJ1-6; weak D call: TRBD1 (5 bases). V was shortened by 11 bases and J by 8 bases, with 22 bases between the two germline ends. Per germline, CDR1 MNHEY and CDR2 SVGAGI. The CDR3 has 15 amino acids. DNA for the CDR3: TGTGCCTACCCTCATCGAAAGGGGCAGGATTCACCCCTCCACTTT. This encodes CAYPHRKGQDSPLHF.

CDR3 residues: CASTWTPVYGYTF. The CDR3 coding sequence is TGTGCCAGCACCTGGACACCCGTCTATGGCTACACCTTC. The chain couples TRBV6-6 to TRBJ1-2; perhaps TRBD1 as D (5 bases). Deletions cut 7 bases from V and 4 bases from J, with 13 bases between. Germline assignment: CDR1 MNHNY and CDR2 SVGAGI (reference sequence). This CDR3 comprises 13 residues.

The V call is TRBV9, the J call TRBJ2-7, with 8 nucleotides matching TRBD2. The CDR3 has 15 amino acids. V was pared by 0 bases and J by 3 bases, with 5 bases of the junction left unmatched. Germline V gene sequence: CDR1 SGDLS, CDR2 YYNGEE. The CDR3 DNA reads TGTGCCAGCAGCGTAGCAACTAGCGGCAACTACGAGCAGTACTTC. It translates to CASSVATSGNYEQYF.